The subject of this entry is one TCR beta chain. Its antigen is as yet unknown. This specimen comes from a study of T cell responses to AZD1222 COVID-19 vaccine. Study context: Pooling covered second doses at about 4 or about 12 weeks.

Sequencing used immunoSEQ multiplex PCR; TCRdb keeps in-frame clones, though not all of them. The sample contains some 99,000 clones, about 85% of which appear only once. Broader study findings: Among AZD1222 vaccinees, only six were seropositive at baseline.

This CDR3 is 15 amino acids long. Germline V CDR1 and CDR2: SNHLY, FYNNEI. The junction had 8 bases not matched to a gene; V was cut back by 9 bases and J by 2 bases. This sequence originates from an adult in good health. Here the sequenced sample was peripheral blood, taken on day 0 of AZD1222 vaccination. The rearrangement joins TRBV2 to TRBJ2-3; 10 nucleotides line up with TRBD2. The CDR3 DNA is TGTGCCAGAAACATAGCGGGAGGAATCACAGATACGCAGTATTTT. Translating gives CARNIAGGITDTQYF.